One sample yielded the 23 T cell receptor beta chains listed below, sequenced in a study of blood T cell repertoires in COVID-19. The data were produced by immunoSEQ multiplex PCR, yet TCRdb's version contains in-frame clones alone and is incomplete. The profile shows under 200,000 clones, about 88% of them singletons. Sequenced sample: peripheral blood. The receptors shown here come from a woman aged 45-65 years with COVID-19, enrolled during active disease.

This rearrangement joins TRBV18 to TRBJ2-1; weak D call: TRBD2 (5 bases). Trimming stripped 4 bases from V and 3 bases from J, with 13 bases between. The CDR3 contains 15 residues. Germline V gene lookup returns CDR1 KGHSH and CDR2 LQKENI. Here the CDR3 DNA reads TGTGCCAGCTCACTGGGAGAAGGGAACTACAATGAGCAGTTCTTC. It is translated as CASSLGEGNYNEQFF.

This chain links TRBV30 with TRBJ2-7; 7 positions agree with TRBD2. This CDR3 contains 15 residues. With V trimmed by 3 bases and J by 1 base, 9 bases remained unmatched. Germline V CDR1 and CDR2: GTSNPN, SVGIG (reference sequence). The CDR3 protein is CAWRGGRDRSYEQYF. The DNA of the CDR3 is TGTGCCTGGAGGGGGGGGAGGGATCGGTCCTACGAGCAGTACTTC.

The chain joins TRBV11-1 to TRBJ2-7, with a weak D call TRBD1 (5 bases). The germline CDR1 and CDR2 sequences are SGHAT and FQDESV (reference sequence). CDR3 length equals 14 residues. The germline V and J ends were trimmed by 3 bases and 3 bases, with 12 bases remaining between them. The CDR3 region is CASSLRTPNYEQYF. The CDR3 DNA reads TGTGCCAGCAGCTTGAGGACACCCAACTACGAGCAGTACTTC. Looking up the rest from reference TRBV11-1 and TRBJ2-7 gives the full variable domain: EAEVAQSPRYKITEKSQAVAFWCDPISGHATLYWYRQILGQGPELLVQFQDESVVDDSQLPKDRFSAERLKGVDSTLKIQPAELGDSAMYLCASSLRTPNYEQYFGPGTRLTVT.

This clone was counted between two and nine times. The V and J genes are TRBV19 and TRBJ2-7; no clear D gene. The CDR3 has 15 amino acids. The V and J ends lost 0 bases and 3 bases respectively, with 12 bases between them. The germline V gene has CDR1 LNHDA and CDR2 SQIVND (reference sequence). CDR3 amino acids: CASSIDRWSRYEQYF. In DNA form, the CDR3 reads TGTGCCAGTAGTATAGATCGGTGGTCCCGCTACGAGCAGTACTTC.

This clone was counted a single time. The V gene is TRBV4-1, the J gene TRBJ1-1, with a weak D call TRBD1 (6 bases). The CDR3 consists of 17 residues. V was cut by 0 bases and J by 3 bases, with 17 bases left in between. CDR1 is MGHRA and CDR2 is YSYEKL in the germline V gene. CDR3 coding DNA: TGCGCCAGCAGCCAAGAGGGGGGGCATCAAGGCGACACTGAAGCTTTCTTT. It encodes CASSQEGGHQGDTEAFF.

The chain has TRBV5-6 and TRBJ1-4; possible D gene TRBD1, 6 bases. Germline V CDR1 and CDR2: SGHDT, YYEEEE. V gave up 5 bases and J gave up 14 bases, with 25 bases separating them. This CDR3 region has 15 residues. CDR3 in amino acids: CASSLRGSLVIDLFF. CDR3 nucleotide sequence: TGTGCCAGCAGTCTCAGGGGAAGCTTAGTGATTGATCTGTTTTTT.

The V and J genes are TRBV19 and TRBJ1-1, with 8 bases that match TRBD1. There are 12 residues in the CDR3. Germline-derived CDR1 and CDR2 are LNHDA and SQIVND (reference sequence). Germline trimming cut 9 bases from V and 8 bases from J; bases unmatched to any gene: 8. For the CDR3, the DNA is TGTGCCAGCGGACAGGGTTTGAGGGAAGCTTTCTTT. This encodes CASGQGLREAFF. Full variable domain (outside the CDR3, taken from reference TRBV19 and TRBJ1-1): DGGITQSPKYLFRKEGQNVTLSCEQNLNHDAMYWYRQDPGQGLRLIYYSQIVNDFQKGDIAEGYSVSREKKESFPLTVTSAQKNPTAFYLCASGQGLREAFFGQGTRLTVV.

V gene TRBV11-3 combines with J gene TRBJ2-5; 8 bases are shared with TRBD2. The CDR3 spans 15 residues. From germline, CDR1 is SGHNT and CDR2 YENEEA. The J segment lost 6 bases and the V segment lost 2 bases, leaving 8 bases of the junction unmatched. The CDR3 region has the DNA TGTGCCAGCAGCTTACCGGGCGGGGGGCTGAAGACCCAGTACTTC. As protein: CASSLPGGGLKTQYF.

The genes are TRBV27 and TRBJ2-3, with TRBD1 identical over 8 bases. The trim removed 5 bases at V and 6 bases at J, leaving 7 bases unmatched. The germline V gene has CDR1 MNHEY and CDR2 SMNVEV (reference sequence). This CDR3 has 14 amino acids. This CDR3 reads CASSPDRVRDTQYF. CDR3 bases: TGTGCCAGCAGTCCGGACAGGGTCCGGGATACGCAGTATTTT.

The chain has TRBV29-1 and TRBJ1-4; perhaps TRBD1 as D (5 bases). The V gene's germline CDR1 is SQVTM and CDR2 ANQGSEA. This CDR3 region has 12 residues. With 6 bases removed from V and 4 bases from J, the gap between germline ends came to 9 bases. CDR3 DNA: TGCAGCGTAGGGGCCGTTAATGAAAAACTGTTTTTT. It translates to CSVGAVNEKLFF.

This chain links TRBV3-1 (or the pseudogene TRBV3-2) with TRBJ2-2, with a possible D match to TRBD1 (5 bases). CDR3 length: 13 amino acids. The V end lost 2 bases, the J end lost 6 bases, and 7 bases lay between the germline ends. Germline CDR1 is LGHDT and CDR2 is YNNKEL (reference sequence). The CDR3 spells CASSQTRAGELFF. The DNA for the CDR3 is TGTGCCAGCAGCCAAACCAGGGCCGGGGAGCTGTTTTTT.

The V and J genes are TRBV18 and TRBJ1-2; possible D gene TRBD1, 5 bases. V was shortened by 5 bases and J by 5 bases, with 15 bases between the two germline ends. CDR3 length equals 14 residues. The germline CDR1 and CDR2 sequences are KGHSH and LQKENI. The CDR3 DNA sequence: TGTGCCAGCTCATCAAACGGGGGAGAGTATGGCTACACCTTC. Protein: CASSSNGGEYGYTF.

This rearrangement joins TRBV2 to TRBJ1-2; 10 nucleotides agree with TRBD1. The CDR3 length is 16 residues. Germline CDR1 SNHLY, CDR2 FYNNEI. Trimming cost V 4 bases and J 4 bases; bases outside gene matches: 9. Here the CDR3 DNA reads TGTGCCAGCAGTGTACCGACAGGGGGCCCTAGCTATGGCTACACCTTC. Amino acids: CASSVPTGGPSYGYTF.

The chain combines TRBV28 with TRBJ1-5, with D unclear. Germline CDR1 reads MDHEN; CDR2 reads SYDVKM. Trimming left V 2 bases short and J 1 base short, with 9 bases between. The CDR3 runs 15 residues. Written as DNA, the CDR3 is TGTGCCAGCAGTTTAGAAGGAGGAAGCAATCAGCCCCAGCATTTT. Translating it yields CASSLEGGSNQPQHF.

V is TRBV24-1 and J is TRBJ2-3; D possibly corresponds to TRBD2 (5 bases). The CDR3 has 13 residues. V was shortened by 5 bases and J by 8 bases, with 13 bases between the two germline ends. Germline-derived CDR1 and CDR2 are KGHDR and SFDVKD. DNA of the CDR3: TGTGCCACCAGTGCTCCGGGGAAGTTTACGCAGTATTTT. It is translated as CATSAPGKFTQYF.

The rearrangement links TRBV7-5 to TRBJ1-2; the table's TRBD1 call for D was not verified on the DNA. TRBV7-5 is tagged as a pseudogene. The length of the CDR3 is 15 residues. The CDR3 reads CARSWIRGKNYGYTF. The CDR3 DNA reads as TGTGCCAGAAGCTGGATCAGGGGAAAAAACTATGGCTACACCTTC.

This chain connects TRBV6-5 to TRBJ1-6; 8 nucleotides match TRBD1. The CDR3 is 15 residues long. The trim removed 5 bases at V and 7 bases at J, leaving 7 bases unmatched. Germline V gene lookup returns CDR1 MNHEY and CDR2 SVGAGI. CDR3 sequence reads: CASSIDRGWNSPLHF. The DNA of the CDR3 is TGTGCCAGCAGTATTGACAGGGGTTGGAATTCACCCCTCCACTTT.

This rearrangement joins TRBV28 to TRBJ1-1; D uncertain. CDR3 length: 14 residues. Germline CDR1 and CDR2: MDHEN and SYDVKM. Trimming removed 2 bases at V and 5 bases at J, with 12 bases between. The CDR3 region is CASSLRPGRTEAFF. CDR3 coding DNA: TGTGCCAGCAGTTTACGGCCTGGGAGGACTGAAGCTTTCTTT.

CDR3 sequence (DNA): TGTGCCAGCAGCCAAGAAGCGGGAAACACCATATATTTT. This translates into CASSQEAGNTIYF. The chain carries TRBV3-1 (or the pseudogene TRBV3-2) and TRBJ1-3; no reliable D call. V lost 0 bases to trimming and J lost 4 bases, with 4 bases between them. This CDR3 comprises 13 residues. Germline-derived CDR1 and CDR2 are LGHDT and YNNKEL (reference sequence).

This clone was seen more than once but under ten times. This chain uses TRBV7-3 with TRBJ2-1; 8 nucleotides match TRBD1. J gave up 5 bases and V 5 bases, and 5 bases lay outside the gene matches. The CDR3 consists of 14 residues. Germline assignment: CDR1 SGHTA and CDR2 FQGTGA. The CDR3 is CASSQDRVNNEQFF. CDR3 nucleotide sequence: TGTGCCAGCAGCCAGGACAGGGTAAACAATGAGCAGTTCTTC.

The chain links TRBV18 to TRBJ2-6; 8 nucleotides match TRBD1. Germline CDR1 KGHSH, CDR2 LQKENI. J gave up 2 bases and V 4 bases, and 4 bases lay outside the gene matches. The CDR3 contains 16 residues. The CDR3 DNA is TGTGCCAGCTCACATCCGGACAGGGCTGGGGCCAACGTCCTGACTTTC. Translated: CASSHPDRAGANVLTF.

The CDR3 protein is CASSLMTVNSPLHF. The CDR3 DNA is TGTGCCAGCAGCTTGATGACAGTTAATTCACCCCTCCACTTT. The genes are TRBV5-4 and TRBJ1-6; maybe TRBD1 (5 bases). The CDR3 spans 14 residues. The V gene lost 1 base and the J gene lost 6 bases, with 8 bases spanning the gap. Germline V lookup: CDR1 SGHNT, CDR2 YYREEE (reference sequence).

This clone was detected only a few times. Other DNA sequences in this specimen translate into the identical CDR3. This chain connects TRBV28 to TRBJ1-5; D unresolved. CDR1 and CDR2 (germline): MDHEN, SYDVKM. This CDR3 is 13 amino acids long. The V gene lost 2 bases and the J gene lost 7 bases, with 9 bases spanning the gap. CDR3 amino acids: CASSLGGRQPQHF. CDR3 nucleotide sequence: TGTGCCAGCAGTTTAGGAGGTAGGCAGCCCCAGCATTTT.